This T cell receptor beta chain was identified in a study of blood T cell repertoires in COVID-19. As for the study in general: Samples taken during acute and convalescent COVID-19 were collected in the United States, Italy and Spain. The analysed material was cDNA or gDNA that came from T cells, B-cell-depleted T cells, or PBMCs.

This clone was recorded a few times. This CDR3 contains 15 residues. Germline-derived CDR1 and CDR2 are MDHEN and SYDVKM. V trimming: 7 bases; J trimming: 5 bases; junction bases outside the gene matches: 13. Sequencing used immunoSEQ multiplex PCR; TCRdb keeps in-frame clones, though not all of them. The table records 250,000 to 350,000 clones, approximately 90% of them present only once. The chain links TRBV28 to TRBJ2-7; TRBD1 matches at 8 bases. This sequence originates from a woman between 55 and 75 years old with acute or convalescent COVID-19. Sample: peripheral blood. The CDR3 DNA sequence: TGTGCCAGCACCCCTTTGGACAGGGACGCAAACGAGCAGTACTTC. Residues: CASTPLDRDANEQYF.